Below, 17 T cell receptor beta chains from the same sample are listed, as sequenced in a study of graft-versus-host responses after intestinal transplantation. Produced via immunoSEQ multiplex PCR; TCRdb's table is partial and in-frame only. The repertoire includes 18,000 or so clones, 85% to 95% of them detected once, and 0.75% to 0.9% sits in the top ten. This specimen was PBMCs, taken 23 days after intestinal transplant. The receptors derive from a human patient who received an intestinal transplant, so some T cells may come from the graft donor.

This chain joins TRBV6-4 and TRBJ2-3; TRBD2 aligns across 13 bases. Germline CDR1 reads MRHNA; CDR2 reads SNTAGT. The CDR3 is made up of 15 amino acids. V was clipped by 2 bases and J by 6 bases; unmatched bases: 2. In DNA, the CDR3 is TGTGCCAGCAGTGACGGGACTAGCGGGACGGATACGCAGTATTTT. Amino acid sequence: CASSDGTSGTDTQYF.

The genes are TRBV7-5 and TRBJ2-5; the D call of TRBD2 is as the table states it, not checked on the DNA. TRBV7-5 is a pseudogene segment. The CDR3 covers 14 residues. The CDR3 loop is CVNIRGGRVRTQYF. Written as DNA, the CDR3 is TGTGTCAACATAAGAGGGGGGAGGGTCCGGACCCAGTACTTC.

The genes are TRBV6-5 and TRBJ2-5; D perhaps matches TRBD2 (5 bases). Trimming shortened V by 4 bases and J by 4 bases, and 16 bases separated the two germline ends. CDR3 length: 15 amino acids. The germline V gene has CDR1 MNHEY and CDR2 SVGAGI. As DNA, the CDR3 is TGTGCCAGCAGTTTCGCGGACTCGAGGGTAGAGACCCAGTACTTC. This translates into CASSFADSRVETQYF.

This clone has more than one count but fewer than ten. Additional DNA sequences in this sample encode the identical CDR3. J is TRBJ2-2 and V is TRBV6-1, with D perhaps given as TRBD1 or TRBD2 (6 bases each). V was pared by 8 bases and J by 3 bases, with 13 bases between. CDR1 is MNHNS, CDR2 SASEGT, per germline. This CDR3 is built from 14 residues. The CDR3, as DNA: TGTGCCAGCTTAGGGGGGCGGGACACCGGGGAGCTGTTTTTT. This gives the protein CASLGGRDTGELFF.

This clone has a single count. The V call is TRBV11-2, the J call TRBJ2-2; 9 bases agree with TRBD2. CDR3 length equals 17 residues. V lost 5 bases to trimming and J lost 5 bases; unmatched junction nucleotides: 12. Germline CDR1 is SGHAT and CDR2 is FQNNGV. The CDR3 DNA reads as TGTGCCAGCAGCCCCTCGCGGAATAGCGGGAGAACCGGGGAGCTGTTTTTT. This codes for CASSPSRNSGRTGELFF.

This clone was picked up one time. The J gene is TRBJ1-1, the V gene TRBV6-1; 10 positions match TRBD1. There are 15 residues in the CDR3. V lost 4 bases and J lost 3; bases outside the gene matches: 5. The V gene's germline CDR1 is MNHNS and CDR2 SASEGT. CDR3 sequence (DNA): TGTGCCAGCAGTGTGGGACAGGGGTTGTACACTGAAGCTTTCTTT. Protein: CASSVGQGLYTEAFF.

The V and J genes are TRBV4-1 and TRBJ2-2; D is ambiguous. Looked up from germline, CDR1 is MGHRA and CDR2 is YSYEKL. The CDR3 has 12 amino acids. V was cut by 0 bases and J by 7 bases, with 3 bases left in between. Here the CDR3 reads CASSQDVGELFF. The CDR3 coding sequence is TGCGCCAGCAGCCAAGATGTCGGGGAGCTGTTTTTT.

The rearrangement joins TRBV6-5 to TRBJ2-1; D is possibly TRBD2 (5 bases). The CDR3 contains 12 residues. Germline CDR1 MNHEY, CDR2 SVGAGI. Trimming left V 8 bases short and J 9 bases short, with 14 bases between. CDR3 region: CASGGPLGEQFF. CDR3 sequence (DNA): TGTGCCAGCGGCGGGCCTTTAGGTGAGCAGTTCTTC.

The chain links TRBV14 to TRBJ2-7; TRBD2 aligns across 8 bases. Germline CDR1 reads SGHDN; CDR2 reads FVKESK. The V segment lost 4 bases and the J segment 1 base; nucleotides outside the gene matches: 6. CDR3 length: 15 residues. The CDR3 coding sequence is TGTGCCAGCAGCCCTCGGACTAGCTGGTCCTACGAGCAGTACTTC. Translated: CASSPRTSWSYEQYF.

The gene calls are TRBV4-1 and TRBJ2-1, with 11 bases that match TRBD2. The CDR3 runs 17 residues. V lost 4 bases to trimming and J lost 7 bases; unmatched junction nucleotides: 12. Per the germline V gene, CDR1 is MGHRA and CDR2 is YSYEKL. The CDR3 nucleotides read TGCGCCAGCAGCCTAGGACTAGCGGGTGGTTTAGGAAATGAGCAGTTCTTC. As protein: CASSLGLAGGLGNEQFF.

This sequence joins TRBV28 and TRBJ1-2, with D unresolved. The germline gives CDR1 MDHEN, CDR2 SYDVKM. The length of the CDR3 is 13 residues. V was pared by 3 bases and J by 8 bases, with 13 bases between. CDR3 sequence reads: CASSFPSLEGYTF. In nucleotides, the CDR3 is TGTGCCAGCAGTTTTCCGAGCCTGGAAGGCTACACCTTC.

This chain links TRBV4-1 with TRBJ2-1, with 9 bases identical to TRBD2. Germline V CDR1 and CDR2: MGHRA, YSYEKL. With V trimmed by 0 bases and J by 8 bases, 8 bases remained unmatched. The length of the CDR3 is 16 residues. The CDR3 DNA reads as TGCGCCAGCAGCCAAGACTTAGCGGGAGACCGCGATGAGCAGTTCTTC. Protein product: CASSQDLAGDRDEQFF.

J is TRBJ2-7 and V is TRBV6-1; TRBD1 agrees at 9 bases. This CDR3 has 15 residues. Germline V gene data show CDR1 as MNHNS and CDR2 as SASEGT. Trimming cost V 2 bases and J 5 bases; bases outside gene matches: 7. CDR3 loop: CASSEPGQGSDEQYF. The CDR3, as DNA: TGTGCCAGCAGTGAACCGGGACAGGGCAGTGACGAGCAGTACTTC.

V is TRBV7-6 and J is TRBJ1-1, with D perhaps matching TRBD1 (5 bases). In germline, CDR1 is SGHVS, CDR2 FNYEAQ. The CDR3 spans 18 residues. Trimming shortened V by 2 bases and J by 3 bases, and 22 bases separated the two germline ends. CDR3 sequence: CASSLFAATAQGDTEAFF. CDR3 in DNA: TGTGCCAGCAGCTTATTTGCGGCGACAGCCCAAGGGGACACTGAAGCTTTCTTT.

This chain links TRBV4-3 with TRBJ2-1; D is uncertain. This CDR3 has 12 amino acids. The germline V gene encodes CDR1 LGHNA and CDR2 YSLEER. The V end was cut by 0 bases, the J end by 9 bases, with 6 bases between. For the CDR3, the DNA is TGCGCCAGCAGCCAAGATCGGGTTGAGCAGTTCTTC. Its protein product is CASSQDRVEQFF.

This clone appeared a single time. V usage is TRBV4-2 and J usage is TRBJ2-3; unclear D gene. Trimming removed 0 bases at V and 6 bases at J, with 7 bases between. Looked up from germline, CDR1 is LGHNA and CDR2 is YNFKEQ. The CDR3 consists of 13 residues. As DNA, the CDR3 is TGTGCCAGCAGCCAAGAGGAATGGGATACGCAGTATTTT. It encodes CASSQEEWDTQYF.

This sequence joins TRBV4-1 and TRBJ2-1; 7 nucleotides agree with TRBD1. Germline CDR1 and CDR2: MGHRA and YSYEKL. Germline trimming cut 1 base from V and 5 bases from J; bases unmatched to any gene: 8. CDR3 length: 16 residues. CDR3 residues: CASSQAFGTVNNEQFF. Written as DNA, the CDR3 is TGCGCCAGCAGCCAAGCTTTCGGGACAGTTAACAATGAGCAGTTCTTC.